Listed below are T cell receptor beta chains from one sample, sequenced in a study of blood T cells in healthy people across ages. TCRdb re-derived calls from the 5' RACE reads in MiXCR, one entry per CDR3 protein. The repertoire holds 1.2 million to 1.5 million distinct CDR3 sequences, around 42% seen once, with roughly 7.9% in the top ten. The material sequenced was blood. The receptors shown here come from a young woman in good health. Each CDR3 is given with its conserved first and last residue. Fields, in order: clone size, V gene, D gene, J gene, CDR3 protein, CDR3 DNA. A D gene is named only where the DNA matches it firmly. Rows give clone size only sometimes, using once, few, many, or a class for an expanded clone.

few	TRBV20-1	TRBD2	TRBJ2-1	CSAPQGLAGGSEQFF	TGCAGTGCCCCCCAGGGACTAGCGGGAGGCAGTGAGCAGTTCTTC
.	TRBV5-5	TRBD1	TRBJ2-7	CASSPSTTGSSYEQYF	TGTGCCAGCAGCCCGTCCACGACAGGGAGCTCCTACGAGCAGTACTTC
.	TRBV18	TRBD2	TRBJ2-1	CASSPNRGLAGAMIYNEQFF	TGTGCCAGCTCACCGAACCGGGGACTAGCGGGAGCCATGATCTACAATGAGCAGTTCTTC
.	TRBV12-3/TRBV12-4	.	TRBJ2-3	CASSLGVSSTDTQYF	TGTGCCAGCAGTTTAGGGGTCTCTAGCACAGATACGCAGTATTTT
.	TRBV15	.	TRBJ2-6	CATSREVGHMTAGANVLTF	TGTGCCACCAGCAGAGAGGTTGGACACATGACGGCTGGGGCCAACGTCCTGACTTTC
.	TRBV5-1	.	TRBJ1-2	CASSSSGTQYGYTF	TGCGCCAGCAGCTCCTCCGGGACCCAATATGGCTACACCTTC
few	TRBV25-1	.	TRBJ2-6	CASSFRFAGANVLTF	TGTGCCAGCAGTTTCAGGTTTGCTGGGGCCAACGTCCTGACTTTC
.	TRBV6-1	.	TRBJ1-2	CASSVGMGTIGAGYTF	TGTGCCAGCAGTGTAGGAATGGGGACGATCGGCGCTGGCTACACCTTC
.	TRBV6-1	TRBD1	TRBJ1-4	CASSATGATNEKPFF	TGTGCCAGCAGTGCCACAGGGGCAACTAATGAAAAACCGTTTTTT
few	TRBV6-5	.	TRBJ2-3	CASGRSAYTDTQYF	TGTGCCAGCGGTCGGAGCGCTTACACAGATACGCAGTATTTT
few	TRBV15	.	TRBJ2-5	CATSSPRLGDEQYF	TGTGCCACCAGCAGCCCCCGATTAGGCGATGAGCAGTACTTC
.	TRBV5-1	TRBD2	TRBJ2-4	CASSLVAGGDQYF	TGCGCCAGCAGCTTGGTAGCGGGGGGAGATCAGTACTTC
.	TRBV4-1	.	TRBJ2-3	CASSPGTPDAQYF	TGCGCCAGCAGCCCAGGGACTCCTGATGCGCAGTATTTT
many	TRBV12-3/TRBV12-4	TRBD1	TRBJ1-1	CASSRQGSGTEAFF	TGTGCCAGCAGCAGACAGGGGTCGGGCACTGAAGCTTTCTTT
.	TRBV7-2	.	TRBJ1-2	CASSTPGTVYYGYTF	TGTGCCAGCAGCACCCCAGGGACGGTATACTATGGCTACACCTTC
few	TRBV7-8	TRBD1	TRBJ2-5	CASRLRQGQETQYF	TGTGCCAGCAGATTGAGACAGGGCCAAGAGACCCAGTACTTC
.	TRBV7-6	TRBD1	TRBJ1-2	CASSQAGQPNYGYTF	TGTGCCAGCAGCCAAGCGGGACAGCCTAACTATGGCTACACCTTC
.	TRBV10-1	TRBD1	TRBJ2-7	CASNAGQGKGEQYF	TGCGCCAGCAATGCGGGACAGGGGAAAGGCGAGCAGTACTTC
.	TRBV5-1	.	TRBJ2-3	CASSLGRAGFEDTQYF	TGCGCCAGCAGCTTGGGGAGGGCCGGGTTTGAGGATACGCAGTATTTT
few	TRBV6-1	.	TRBJ2-1	CASSENPGPYNEQFF	TGTGCCAGCAGTGAAAACCCCGGACCTTACAATGAGCAGTTCTTC
.	TRBV20-1	TRBD1	TRBJ1-2	CSAKNRDRGGYGYTF	TGCAGTGCAAAGAACCGGGACAGGGGGGGCTATGGCTACACCTTC
.	TRBV20-1	.	TRBJ2-5	CSVLAKTQETQYF	TGCAGTGTCCTAGCAAAAACCCAAGAGACCCAGTACTTC
.	TRBV29-1	TRBD1	TRBJ2-7	CSIIQGPGSEQYF	TGCAGCATTATACAGGGGCCCGGAAGCGAGCAGTACTTC
.	TRBV25-1	.	TRBJ2-1	CASSGQLVSSYNEQFF	TGTGCCAGCAGTGGTCAACTAGTTAGCTCCTACAATGAGCAGTTCTTC
.	TRBV25-1	.	TRBJ1-2	CASSEYRDNYGYTF	TGTGCCAGCAGTGAATATAGGGACAACTATGGCTACACCTTC
few	TRBV29-1	TRBD2	TRBJ2-1	CSVTLAGGSNEQFF	TGCAGCGTTACCCTAGCGGGAGGCTCCAATGAGCAGTTCTTC
few	TRBV18	.	TRBJ2-1	CASSPPRTIDNEQFF	TGTGCCAGCTCACCACCGCGGACTATCGACAATGAGCAGTTCTTC
few	TRBV4-1	.	TRBJ1-5	CASGRVVNQPQHF	TGCGCCAGCGGGCGGGTAGTTAATCAGCCCCAGCATTTT
.	TRBV28	.	TRBJ1-2	CASRPPTGPRGYTF	TGTGCCAGCAGGCCACCGACTGGGCCGAGGGGCTACACCTTC
.	TRBV4-1	.	TRBJ2-2	CASSLSSRGNTGELFF	TGCGCCAGCAGCCTAAGTTCCCGGGGGAACACCGGGGAGCTGTTTTTT
many	TRBV6-2/TRBV6-3	.	TRBJ2-3	CASSTGPPDTQYF	TGTGCCAGCAGCACGGGACCCCCAGATACGCAGTATTTT
.	TRBV5-1	.	TRBJ2-7	CASSLAYESEQYF	TGCGCCAGCAGCTTGGCTTACGAGAGCGAGCAGTACTTC
.	TRBV12-3/TRBV12-4	.	TRBJ1-2	CASSQRGAGYGYTF	TGTGCCAGCAGTCAAAGGGGGGCCGGCTATGGCTACACCTTC
many	TRBV20-1	.	TRBJ2-3	CSAREYGSHTQYF	TGCAGTGCTAGAGAGTATGGGAGCCATACGCAGTATTTT
few	TRBV29-1	TRBD1	TRBJ2-7	CSVKTGTEISYEQYF	TGCAGCGTCAAGACGGGGACAGAAATCTCCTACGAGCAGTACTTC
.	TRBV12-3/TRBV12-4	TRBD2	TRBJ2-3	CASSFSPSGGLLRADVQYF	TGCGCCAGCAGTTTTAGTCCTAGCGGGGGGCTCCTGAGAGCAGATGTGCAATATTTT
.	TRBV7-3	.	TRBJ1-1	CASSQMGWTEAFF	TGTGCCAGCAGCCAAATGGGGTGGACTGAAGCTTTCTTT
few	TRBV3-1	.	TRBJ2-1	CASSQLGRYHEQFF	TGTGCCAGCAGCCAGCTTGGTCGTTACCATGAGCAGTTCTTC
few	TRBV6-7	TRBD1	TRBJ2-7	CASSPPGQGIYEQYF	TGTGCCAGCAGTCCCCCGGGACAGGGAATCTACGAGCAGTACTTC
many	TRBV10-3	.	TRBJ2-5	CAISEWLSETQYF	TGTGCCATCAGTGAGTGGCTTTCGGAGACCCAGTACTTC
few	TRBV15	.	TRBJ2-1	CATSRDGLASNEQFF	TGTGCCACCAGCAGAGACGGACTGGCCTCCAATGAGCAGTTCTTC
.	TRBV7-9	TRBD1	TRBJ1-2	CASSRDREDGYTF	TGTGCCAGCAGCCGGGACAGGGAGGATGGCTACACCTTC
.	TRBV6-1	.	TRBJ1-5	CASSENGEKGGQPQHF	TGTGCCAGCAGTGAAAATGGGGAAAAGGGAGGTCAGCCCCAGCATTTT
few	TRBV13	.	TRBJ2-2	CASSLGPAGELFF	TGTGCCAGCAGCTTAGGCCCGGCCGGGGAGCTGTTTTTT
.	TRBV3-1	.	TRBJ2-7	CASSLQSSLQGSYEQYF	TGTGCCAGCAGCCTCCAATCCTCCTTACAGGGCTCCTACGAGCAGTACTTC
few	TRBV20-1	.	TRBJ2-1	CSAPSGGETQFF	TGCAGTGCCCCCTCAGGGGGGGAGACCCAGTTCTTC
once	TRBV20-1	TRBD2	TRBJ2-7	CSVSGKIYEQYF	TGCAGTGTGAGCGGGAAGATCTACGAGCAGTACTTC
.	TRBV14	.	TRBJ2-7	CASSRTPFGSGRRQYF	TGTGCCAGCAGCCGAACCCCCTTCGGGTCGGGGCGTCGGCAGTACTTC
once	TRBV7-9	.	TRBJ1-1	CSSTESGGNTEAFF	TGTTCCAGCACCGAGTCTGGGGGGAACACTGAAGCTTTCTTT
.	TRBV3-1	TRBD2	TRBJ2-7	CASSQLPASGTRSYEQYF	TGTGCCAGCAGTCAGCTTCCGGCTAGCGGGACCAGGTCCTACGAGCAGTACTTC
.	TRBV11-2	TRBD2	TRBJ2-2	CASSLVSVGGGDTGELFF	TGTGCCAGCAGCTTAGTTAGTGTCGGCGGGGGTGACACCGGGGAGCTGTTTTTT
.	TRBV7-8	TRBD2	TRBJ2-5	CASSLARVAGVSETQYF	TGTGCCAGCAGCTTAGCGCGGGTAGCGGGGGTTTCAGAGACCCAGTACTTC
few	TRBV5-1	TRBD2	TRBJ2-5	CASSFVGPGLPQETQYF	TGCGCCAGCAGTTTTGTGGGGCCGGGACTACCTCAAGAGACCCAGTACTTC
.	TRBV12-3/TRBV12-4	TRBD2	TRBJ2-3	CASSFRLAGGVDTDTQYF	TGTGCCAGCAGTTTCAGGCTAGCGGGGGGGGTGGACACAGATACGCAGTATTTT
.	TRBV20-1	.	TRBJ1-1	CSASPDPGAEAFF	TGCAGTGCTAGTCCGGACCCAGGCGCTGAAGCTTTCTTT
few	TRBV7-2	.	TRBJ1-1	CASSPEMNTEAFF	TGTGCCAGCAGCCCCGAGATGAACACTGAAGCTTTCTTT
.	TRBV7-2	TRBD2	TRBJ2-1	CASSYWTSGRNEQFF	TGTGCCAGCAGCTACTGGACTAGCGGGCGCAATGAGCAGTTCTTC